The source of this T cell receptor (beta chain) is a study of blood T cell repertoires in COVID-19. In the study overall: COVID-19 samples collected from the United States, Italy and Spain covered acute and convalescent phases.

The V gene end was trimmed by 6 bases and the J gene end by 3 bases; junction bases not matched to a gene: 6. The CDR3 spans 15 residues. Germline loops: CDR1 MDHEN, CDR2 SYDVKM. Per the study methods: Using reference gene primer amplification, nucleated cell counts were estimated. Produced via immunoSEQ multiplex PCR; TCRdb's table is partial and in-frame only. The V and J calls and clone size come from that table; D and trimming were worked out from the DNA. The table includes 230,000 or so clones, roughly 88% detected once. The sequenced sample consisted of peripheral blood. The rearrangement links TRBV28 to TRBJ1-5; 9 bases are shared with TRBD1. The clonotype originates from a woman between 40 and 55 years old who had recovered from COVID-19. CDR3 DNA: TGTGCCAGCAGGGAAGGACAGGGGCACAATCAGCCCCAGCATTTT. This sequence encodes CASREGQGHNQPQHF.